This T cell receptor beta chain derives from a study of T cell repertoires in cytomegalovirus infection. Background on the study: Public signatures in TCR beta pointed to CMV infection and matching HLA type. Broader study findings: Accumulated public TCR beta family frequency recognized individuals carrying CMV together with the relevant HLA. CMV-specific HLA-C-restricted TCR beta clonotypes dominated the ex vivo response.

With regard to this clonotype: Its antigen is still unknown.

TCRdb fed the reads into MiXCR, producing one record per CDR3 protein. The sample consists of hundreds of thousands of distinct CDR3 sequences, 17% of them appearing once. The CDR3 is made up of 14 amino acids. Germline V gives CDR1 SGDLS, CDR2 YYNGEE. Trimming took 2 bases from V and 4 from J, leaving 12 bases between them. The rearrangement links TRBV9 to TRBJ2-5; D could derive from TRBD1 or TRBD2 (5 bases each). This clonotype originated in a human donor in good health (CMV status not recorded). Some clones in this sample may be carry-over from other donors' samples. What was sequenced was PBMCs. The CDR3 reads CASSVNEGPETQYF. In DNA, the CDR3 is TGTGCCAGCAGCGTCAACGAGGGACCAGAGACCCAGTACTTC.